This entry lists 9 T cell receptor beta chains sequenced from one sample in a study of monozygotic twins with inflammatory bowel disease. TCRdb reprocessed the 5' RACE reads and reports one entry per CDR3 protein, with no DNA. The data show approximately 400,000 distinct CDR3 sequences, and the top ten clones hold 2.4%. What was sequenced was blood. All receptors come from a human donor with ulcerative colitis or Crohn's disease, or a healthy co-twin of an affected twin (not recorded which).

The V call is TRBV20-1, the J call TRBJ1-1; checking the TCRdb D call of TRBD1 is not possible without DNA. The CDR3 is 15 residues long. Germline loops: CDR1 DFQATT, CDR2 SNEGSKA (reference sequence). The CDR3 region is CSARKGTGGTTEAFF.

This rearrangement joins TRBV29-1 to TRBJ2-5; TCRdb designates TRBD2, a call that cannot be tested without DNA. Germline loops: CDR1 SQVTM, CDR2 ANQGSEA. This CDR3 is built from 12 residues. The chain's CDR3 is CSYWRMGETQYF.

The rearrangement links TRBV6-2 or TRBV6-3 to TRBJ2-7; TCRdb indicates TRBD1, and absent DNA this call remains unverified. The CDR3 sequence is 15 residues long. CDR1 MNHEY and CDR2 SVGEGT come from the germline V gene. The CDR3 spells CASRPSGEPGYEQYF.

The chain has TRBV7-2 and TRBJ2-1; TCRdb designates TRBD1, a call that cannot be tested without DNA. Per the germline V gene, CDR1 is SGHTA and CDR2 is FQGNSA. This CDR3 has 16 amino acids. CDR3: CASSNNRGRTGFEQFF.

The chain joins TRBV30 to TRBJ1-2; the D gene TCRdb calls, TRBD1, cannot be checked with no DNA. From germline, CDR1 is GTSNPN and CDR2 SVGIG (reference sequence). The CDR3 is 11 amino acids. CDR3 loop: CAWSMAALWTF.

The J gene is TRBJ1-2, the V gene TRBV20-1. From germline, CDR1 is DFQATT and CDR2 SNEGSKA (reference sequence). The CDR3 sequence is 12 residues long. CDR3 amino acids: CSARLGSQGYTF.

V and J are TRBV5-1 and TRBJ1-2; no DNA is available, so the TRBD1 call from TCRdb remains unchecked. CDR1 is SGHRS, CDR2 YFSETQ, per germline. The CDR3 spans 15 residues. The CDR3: CASTAWGEANYGYTF.

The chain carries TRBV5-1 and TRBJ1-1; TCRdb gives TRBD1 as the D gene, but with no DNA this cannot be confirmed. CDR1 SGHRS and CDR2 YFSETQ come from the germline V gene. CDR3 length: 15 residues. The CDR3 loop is CASSLLGTVNSEAFF.

CDR3 residues: CASSLAHGRANYGYTF. This chain connects TRBV12-3 or TRBV12-4 to TRBJ1-2; no DNA is available, so the TRBD1 call from TCRdb remains unchecked. This CDR3 comprises 16 residues.